This T cell receptor (beta chain) was obtained from a study of identifying expanded T cells in peripheral blood. Study-level findings and limits: Differentially abundant clones: roughly 1.3 between replicates, about 16 at around 2 weeks, less than 25 at four.

This clone was counted a single time. Its antigen is as yet unknown. Profiling relied on immunoSEQ multiplex PCR, and the TCRdb table lists in-frame clones only, not all of them. The table shows 85,000 to 100,000 clones, with around 89% occurring only once. V was cut by 0 bases and J by 4 bases, with 10 bases left in between. The germline CDR1 and CDR2 sequences are LNHNV and YYDKDF (reference sequence). This CDR3 has 15 amino acids. During the collection period, no donor immune events like infections were recorded. This sequence joins TRBV15 and TRBJ1-5, with D possibly matching TRBD1 (6 bases). The sequence was collected from a person between 18 and 75 years old in good health. What was sequenced was blood. The CDR3 here is CATSRDVTGNQPQHF. DNA for the CDR3: TGTGCCACCAGCAGAGATGTAACAGGGAATCAGCCCCAGCATTTT.